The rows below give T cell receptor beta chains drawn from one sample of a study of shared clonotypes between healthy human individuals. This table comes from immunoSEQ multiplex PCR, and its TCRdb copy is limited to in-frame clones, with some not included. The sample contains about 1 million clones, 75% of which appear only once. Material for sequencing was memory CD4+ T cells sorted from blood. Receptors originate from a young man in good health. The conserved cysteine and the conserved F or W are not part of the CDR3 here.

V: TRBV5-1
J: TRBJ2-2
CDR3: ASSQRTGTGELF

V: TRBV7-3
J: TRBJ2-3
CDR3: ASSTGGRTDTQY

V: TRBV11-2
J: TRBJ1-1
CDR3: ASSQNRGGGPNTEAF

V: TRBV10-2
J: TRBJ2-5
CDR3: ASAPGGRRETQY

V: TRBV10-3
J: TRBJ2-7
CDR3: AISEGTEYEQY

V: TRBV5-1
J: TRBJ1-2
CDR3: ASSLGLYGYT

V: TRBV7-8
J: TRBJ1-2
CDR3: ASSARLTGGGKGYT

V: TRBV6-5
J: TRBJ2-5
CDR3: ASSYYGGGRETQY

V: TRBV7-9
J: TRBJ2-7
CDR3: ASSLEGLAGSEQY

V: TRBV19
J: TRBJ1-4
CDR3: ASSGGKLF

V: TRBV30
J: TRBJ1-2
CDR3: AWEGTGSFGYT

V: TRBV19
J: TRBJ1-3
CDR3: ASSGQGEGGNTIY

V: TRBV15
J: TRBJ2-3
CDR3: ATSRNRGRTDTQY

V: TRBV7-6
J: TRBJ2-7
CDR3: ASSFGLKQY

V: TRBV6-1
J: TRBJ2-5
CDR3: ASGGGTPGRETQY

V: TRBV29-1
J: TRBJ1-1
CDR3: SVEFHTEAF

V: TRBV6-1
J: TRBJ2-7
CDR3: ASTGQGYYEQY

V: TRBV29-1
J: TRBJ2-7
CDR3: SVGTWYEQY

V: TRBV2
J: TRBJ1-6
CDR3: ASSNGQVYNSPLH

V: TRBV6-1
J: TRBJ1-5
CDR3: ASNRQWKPQH

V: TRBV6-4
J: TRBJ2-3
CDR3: ASSIEIGGSTDTQY

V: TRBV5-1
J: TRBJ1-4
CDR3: ASSLGGKSANEKLF

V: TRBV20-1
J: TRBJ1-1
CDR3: SARDMREAF

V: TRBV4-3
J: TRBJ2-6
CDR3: ASSQEGPTGVGANVLT

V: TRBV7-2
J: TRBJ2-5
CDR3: ASSRDRLGETQY

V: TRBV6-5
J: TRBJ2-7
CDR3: ASRPDRNYYEQY

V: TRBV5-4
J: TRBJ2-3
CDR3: ASRPGTSGRATDTQY

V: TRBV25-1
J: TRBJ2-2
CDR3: ASSGRVNTGELF

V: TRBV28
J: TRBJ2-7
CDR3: ASSFRGLYEQY

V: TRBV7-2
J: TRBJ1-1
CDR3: ASSYGANTEAF

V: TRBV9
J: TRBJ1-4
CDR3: ASSNGGTEFSSNEKLF

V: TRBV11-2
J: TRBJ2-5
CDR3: ASSFWTGPSQY

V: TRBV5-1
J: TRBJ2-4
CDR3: ASSLGEVGYRNIQY

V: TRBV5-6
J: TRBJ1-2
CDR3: ASSLESLGYT

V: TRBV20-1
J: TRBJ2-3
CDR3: SANLGDTQY

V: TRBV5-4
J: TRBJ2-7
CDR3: ASSPGQGVTSGYEQY

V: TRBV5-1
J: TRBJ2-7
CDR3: ASSTPSRDKNTPYEQY

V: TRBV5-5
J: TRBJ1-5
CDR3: ASSLVPGSGPQH

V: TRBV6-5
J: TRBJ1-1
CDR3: ASSYRRGEAF

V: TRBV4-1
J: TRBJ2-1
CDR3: ASSQGVLTGGFNEQF

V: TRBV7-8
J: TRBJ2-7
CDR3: ASSVRTSGSSYEQY

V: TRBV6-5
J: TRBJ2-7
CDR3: ASRGGAMSSYEQY

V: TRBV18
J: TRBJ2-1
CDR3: ASSPSLAGGDNEQF

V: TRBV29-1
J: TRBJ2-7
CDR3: SVEDLGEQY

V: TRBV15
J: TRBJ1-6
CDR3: ATSRGRNSPLH

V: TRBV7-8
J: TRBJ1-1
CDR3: ASSLSSHRANTEAF

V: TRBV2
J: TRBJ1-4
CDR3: ASRVEQGAGKLF

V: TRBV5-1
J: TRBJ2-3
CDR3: ASSRGQGFTDTQY